Following are 9 T cell receptor beta chains from one sample sequenced in a study of neurological immune-mediated disorders. Noted time point: longitudinal time-point 1 (baseline). TCRdb re-called the 5' RACE reads with MiXCR, one entry per CDR3 protein. The sample lists 71,000 or so distinct CDR3 sequences; roughly 13% were seen once. Sequencing used PBMCs. All receptors come from a female donor with HTLV-1-associated myelopathy (HAM/TSP).

The table lists this clonotype with many counts. This chain links TRBV5-1 with TRBJ1-4, with 7 positions matching TRBD1. The length of the CDR3 is 15 residues. V dropped 2 bases and J dropped 0; count of bases not matched to a gene: 1. Germline V lookup: CDR1 SGHRS, CDR2 YFSETQ. DNA of the CDR3: TGCGCCAGCAGCTTCGGGACAGCAACTAATGAAAAACTGTTTTTT. This translates into CASSFGTATNEKLFF.

This clonotype was counted ten times or more. The chain combines TRBV12-3 or TRBV12-4 with TRBJ2-3, with 9 bases fitting TRBD1. With 5 bases clipped from V and 5 bases from J, the junction kept 2 bases outside the gene matches. The CDR3 has 13 residues. CDR3 protein: CASSHRGQDTQYF. The CDR3 region has the DNA TGTGCCAGCAGTCACAGGGGGCAAGATACGCAGTATTTT.

Many counts were recorded for this clonotype. The chain uses TRBV29-1 and TRBJ1-1; the D gene is possibly TRBD1 (5 bases). CDR3 length: 13 residues. Per the germline V gene, CDR1 is SQVTM and CDR2 is ANQGSEA. Trimming took 2 bases from V and 1 from J, leaving 8 bases between them. The CDR3 nucleotides read TGCAGCGTTGAACGACAGACGAACACTGAAGCTTTCTTT. Translation gives CSVERQTNTEAFF.

The V and J genes are TRBV30 and TRBJ1-1, with unresolved D. The germline V gene has CDR1 GTSNPN and CDR2 SVGIG (reference sequence). The V end lost 1 base, the J end lost 1 base, and 13 bases lay between the germline ends. This CDR3 is 15 amino acids long. The CDR3, as DNA: TGTGCCTGGAGTGCCTTGGGTTCGGGGAACACTGAAGCTTTCTTT. Its protein product is CAWSALGSGNTEAFF.

This clonotype was counted at least ten times. This chain joins TRBV9 and TRBJ2-5, with 7 bases that match TRBD2. Looked up from germline, CDR1 is SGDLS and CDR2 is YYNGEE. After removal of 7 bases from V and 0 bases from J, the junction contained 9 bases not matched to a gene. The CDR3 runs 15 residues. The CDR3 sequence: CASSGGTAYQETQYF. As DNA, the CDR3 is TGTGCCAGCTCGGGGGGAACAGCGTACCAAGAGACCCAGTACTTC.

This clonotype was seen ten or more times. J is TRBJ2-7 and V is TRBV12-3 or TRBV12-4; perhaps TRBD1 as D (5 bases). The CDR3 has 13 amino acids. Trimming pared 10 bases from V and 6 bases from J, leaving 19 bases between. DNA for the CDR3: TGTGCCATCAAGTTAAGGGGTAAAGGCGAGCAGTACTTC. Its translation: CAIKLRGKGEQYF.

This clonotype was counted at least ten times. The CDR3 region is CSARDRYEGTGELFF. Written as DNA, the CDR3 is TGCAGTGCTAGAGATAGATACGAGGGCACCGGGGAGCTGTTTTTT. The V call is TRBV20-1, the J call TRBJ2-2; D might be TRBD2 (5 bases). CDR3 length equals 15 residues. Looked up from germline, CDR1 is DFQATT and CDR2 is SNEGSKA (reference sequence). V dropped 0 bases and J dropped 4 bases, with 12 bases sitting between them.

This clonotype was counted at least ten times. CDR3 coding DNA: TGTGCCAGCAGTTTAGTTGACAACACAGATACGCAGTATTTT. As protein: CASSLVDNTDTQYF. The rearrangement links TRBV12-3 or TRBV12-4 to TRBJ2-3, with D uncertain. The V gene lost 1 base and the J gene lost 2 bases, with 7 bases spanning the gap. This CDR3 is built from 14 residues.

This clonotype was detected ten times or more. J is TRBJ2-2 and V is TRBV5-6; tentative D call: TRBD2 (5 bases). V lost 4 bases, J lost 2 bases, and 12 bases lay in between. This CDR3 has 15 amino acids. Germline-derived CDR1 and CDR2 are SGHDT and YYEEEE. The CDR3 here is CASSPDSKNTGELFF. The DNA of the CDR3 is TGTGCCAGCAGCCCGGACTCGAAAAACACCGGGGAGCTGTTTTTT.